These 20 T cell receptor beta chains came from one sample sequenced in a study of shared clonotypes between healthy human individuals. The repertoire was sequenced with immunoSEQ multiplex PCR; TCRdb's copy has only in-frame clones and lacks some. The sample consists of around 500,000 clones, about 84% of them appearing once. The sample taken for sequencing was PBMCs. The receptors here all came from a woman between 40 and 50 years old in good health. Some clones in this sample may be carry-over from other donors' samples.

The J gene is TRBJ1-1, the V gene TRBV19; TRBD1 is a possible D gene (6 bases). CDR1 is LNHDA and CDR2 is SQIVND in the germline V gene (reference sequence). V was trimmed by 11 bases and J by 4 bases, leaving 23 bases between them. The CDR3 contains 15 residues. The CDR3 bases are TGTGCCCACCCGGGTGCCCCGGTCAGGGGCACTGAAGCTTTCTTT. This encodes CAHPGAPVRGTEAFF.

Notes on this clone: A read error likely explains this, since a far larger clone differs by one base. The gene calls are TRBV5-1 and TRBJ2-1; TRBD2 agrees at 12 bases. This CDR3 is built from 15 residues. From germline, CDR1 is SGHRS and CDR2 YFSETQ. This chain's CDR3 is CASSLRLAGDNKQFF. The CDR3 DNA sequence: TGCGCCAGCAGCTTACGACTAGCGGGAGACAATAAGCAGTTCTTC.

In the case of this clone: With a far larger clone one base away, a read error is the likely cause. Other DNA sequences in this sample translate to the same CDR3. The V gene is TRBV2, the J gene TRBJ2-7; D is possibly TRBD1 (6 bases). Deletions cut 7 bases from V and 7 bases from J, with 14 bases between. Germline-derived CDR1 and CDR2 are SNHLY and FYNNEI. The length of the CDR3 is 12 residues. The CDR3 loop reads CASTYRVLEQYF. The CDR3 coding sequence is TGTGCCAGCACTTACAGGGTCTTGGAGCAGTACTTC.

The rearrangement uses TRBV28 and TRBJ1-2; D is unresolved. The germline CDR1 and CDR2 sequences are MDHEN and SYDVKM. The ends were cut back, 5 bases at V and 7 bases at J, with 11 bases in the middle. This CDR3 contains 12 residues. The DNA for the CDR3 is TGTGCCAGCAGTCCAAGCGGGTTTGGCTACACCTTC. Protein sequence: CASSPSGFGYTF.

CDR3 coding DNA: TGTGCCAGCAGCCTACCGACAGGGCTTAACACTGAAGCTTTCTTT. Translating gives CASSLPTGLNTEAFF. The chain has TRBV5-4 and TRBJ1-1; TRBD1 agrees at 7 bases. The CDR3 covers 15 residues. V shed 4 bases and J 2 bases; nucleotides not matched to a gene: 8. The germline gives CDR1 SGHNT, CDR2 YYREEE (reference sequence).

About this clone: A much more abundant neighbour one base away suggests this may be a read error. The rearrangement uses TRBV15 and TRBJ2-3; TRBD2 agrees at 7 bases. The CDR3 extends over 16 amino acids. The germline gives CDR1 LNHNV, CDR2 YYDKDF (reference sequence). Trimming removed 8 bases from V and 7 bases from J; junction bases left unmatched: 18. DNA of the CDR3: TGTGCCACCGAGGGCGTGGCGGGAGTGGGGCTCAATACGCAGTATTTT. Protein: CATEGVAGVGLNTQYF.

On this clone itself: Given a far larger clone just one base away, this is likely a sequencing read error. The V call is TRBV5-1, the J call TRBJ2-2; D is possibly TRBD2 (5 bases). Germline V lookup: CDR1 SGHRS, CDR2 YFSETQ. This CDR3 comprises 20 residues. CDR3 region: CASSLNPTPTWGVDTGELLF. CDR3 nucleotides: TGCGCCAGCAGCTTAAATCCGACCCCGACGTGGGGAGTTGACACCGGGGAGCTGCTTTTT. Using reference TRBV5-1 and TRBJ2-2 for the parts outside the CDR3, the full variable domain is KAGVTQTPRYLIKTRGQQVTLSCSPISGHRSVSWYQQTPGQGLQFLFEYFSETQRNKGNFPGRFSGRQFSNSRSEMNVSTLELGDSALYLCASSLNPTPTWGVDTGELLFGEGSRLTVL.

The chain recombines TRBV27 with TRBJ2-2; 8 bases match TRBD2. Germline V gene data show CDR1 as MNHEY and CDR2 as SMNVEV (reference sequence). Germline trimming cut 7 bases from V and 2 bases from J; bases unmatched to any gene: 15. This CDR3 spans 18 amino acids. CDR3: CASKGLAGPKSNTGELFF. The CDR3 bases are TGTGCCAGCAAGGGGCTAGCGGGCCCCAAATCCAACACCGGGGAGCTGTTTTTT.

This clone came up once. V usage is TRBV28 and J usage is TRBJ2-7; D ambiguous. The V end lost 4 bases, the J end lost 4 bases, and 5 bases lay between the germline ends. Germline V gene lookup returns CDR1 MDHEN and CDR2 SYDVKM. CDR3 length equals 11 residues. CDR3 in DNA: TGTGCCAGCAGTTACCAGTACGAGCAGTACTTC. This translates into CASSYQYEQYF. The entire variable domain, with the rest obtained from reference TRBV28 and TRBJ2-7, is as follows: DVKVTQSSRYLVKRTGEKVFLECVQDMDHENMFWYRQDPGLGLRLIYFSYDVKMKEKGDIPEGYSVSREKKERFSLILESASTNQTSMYLCASSYQYEQYFGPGTRLTVT.

This sequence joins TRBV5-4 and TRBJ2-5; TRBD2 matches 16 bases. This CDR3 spans 17 amino acids. Trimming at V came to 0 bases and at J to 6 bases, leaving 5 bases not matched to a gene. Germline V lookup: CDR1 SGHNT, CDR2 YYREEE (reference sequence). CDR3 residues: CASSLVGLAGGPQTQYF. The CDR3 coding sequence is TGTGCCAGCAGCTTGGTGGGACTAGCGGGAGGGCCGCAGACCCAGTACTTC.

With regard to this clone: This probably arose from a read error, given a far larger clone one base away. In the same sample, other DNA sequences code for this CDR3. CDR3 region: CAWAGQNSYEQYF. CDR3 coding DNA: TGTGCATGGGCGGGACAAAACTCCTACGAGCAGTACTTC. The rearrangement uses TRBV30 and TRBJ2-5, with D perhaps assigned TRBD1 or TRBD2 (6 bases each). The J call could be wrong; TRBJ2-7 is a better fit for the DNA end. The CDR3 loop spans 13 amino acids. Germline V gives CDR1 GTSNPN, CDR2 SVGIG (reference sequence).

This clone has a count of ten or more. Other DNA sequences of this sample code for an identical CDR3. The rearrangement links TRBV13 to TRBJ2-5, with D possibly TRBD1 on 5 matching bases. The J call may be incorrect, as the DNA end agrees better with TRBJ2-7. Germline-derived CDR1 and CDR2 are PRHDT and FYEKMQ (reference sequence). This CDR3 contains 14 residues. CDR3 amino acids: CASSSTASSYEQYF. The CDR3 region has the DNA TGTGCCAGCAGCTCGACAGCGTCCTCCTACGAGCAGTACTTC.

Worth noting for this clone: A far larger clone differs by one base, so this is likely a read error. In the same sample, other DNA sequences code for this CDR3. V usage is TRBV2 and J usage is TRBJ2-2, with 9 nucleotides matching TRBD1. Germline V gene lookup returns CDR1 SNHLY and CDR2 FYNNEI. The CDR3 is made up of 16 amino acids. The chain's CDR3 is CASSGTGGANTGELFF. CDR3 bases: TGTGCCAGCAGTGGTACAGGGGGCGCAAACACCGGTGAGCTGTTTTTT.

Details on this clone: The identical CDR3 is also encoded by other nucleotide sequences in the sample. The chain couples TRBV19 to TRBJ2-1; no clear D. This CDR3 comprises 15 residues. Deletions cut 1 base from V and 1 base from J, with 8 bases between. Germline CDR1 is LNHDA and CDR2 is SQIVND (reference sequence). CDR3 in DNA: TGTGCCAGTAGTATAGGGTCTAGGTCCTACAATGAGCAGTTCTTC. Amino acid sequence: CASSIGSRSYNEQFF.

Details on this clone: A read error is possible here, since a much larger clone lies one base away. The genes are TRBV6-1 and TRBJ1-2, with D unclear. CDR1 is MNHNS, CDR2 SASEGT, per germline. The ends were cut back, 2 bases at V and 3 bases at J, with 16 bases in the middle. This CDR3 comprises 16 residues. CDR3 DNA: TGTGCCAGCAGTGAACTCGAGCTGACTGGGGACTATGGCTACACCTTC. Residues: CASSELELTGDYGYTF.

The chain employs TRBV6-5 and TRBJ2-7; D is perhaps TRBD1 or TRBD2 (5 bases each). The V gene lost 5 bases and the J gene lost 2 bases, with 13 bases spanning the gap. This CDR3 spans 14 amino acids. Per germline, CDR1 MNHEY and CDR2 SVGAGI. The DNA of the CDR3 is TGTGCCAGCAGTCCAGGGACGGATACCTACGAGCAGTACTTC. Protein sequence: CASSPGTDTYEQYF.

The chain links TRBV27 to TRBJ2-7, with a tentative D call TRBD2 (5 bases). Trimming shortened V by 8 bases and J by 0 bases, and 11 bases separated the two germline ends. Germline V gives CDR1 MNHEY, CDR2 SMNVEV (reference sequence). This CDR3 has 13 amino acids. The CDR3 sequence: CASGPLGSYEQYF. As DNA, the CDR3 is TGTGCCAGCGGCCCACTAGGCTCCTACGAGCAGTACTTC.

V gene TRBV27 combines with J gene TRBJ2-7; 7 bases are shared with TRBD1. V trimming: 5 bases; J trimming: 9 bases; junction bases outside the gene matches: 13. Germline CDR1 is MNHEY and CDR2 is SMNVEV (reference sequence). The CDR3 length is 14 residues. Here the CDR3 DNA reads TGTGCCAGCAGTCCCGCCGGGACAGCACGAGGGCAGTACTTC. Amino acid sequence: CASSPAGTARGQYF.

The chain recombines TRBV19 with TRBJ1-1; a weak D match, TRBD1 (6 bases). The CDR3 extends over 13 amino acids. CDR1 is LNHDA, CDR2 SQIVND, per germline (reference sequence). Trimming took 5 bases from V and 5 from J, leaving 12 bases between them. The CDR3 region has the DNA TGTGCCAGTAGTCAACAGGGATGGACTGAAGCTTTCTTT. Translated, it gives CASSQQGWTEAFF.

In its sample, this clone was seen once. This chain connects TRBV19 to TRBJ1-5; TRBD1 is a possible D gene (6 bases). Germline CDR1 and CDR2: LNHDA and SQIVND (reference sequence). The CDR3 totals 12 residues. The V and J ends lost 11 bases and 3 bases respectively, with 11 bases between them. CDR3 amino acids: CAGGQLNQPQHF. In DNA form, the CDR3 reads TGTGCCGGCGGACAGCTCAATCAGCCCCAGCATTTT. Full variable domain (rest looked up from reference TRBV19 and TRBJ1-5): DGGITQSPKYLFRKEGQNVTLSCEQNLNHDAMYWYRQDPGQGLRLIYYSQIVNDFQKGDIAEGYSVSREKKESFPLTVTSAQKNPTAFYLCAGGQLNQPQHFGDGTRLSIL.